The 14 T cell receptor beta chains below come from one sample, sequenced in a study of cytomegalovirus exposure and HLA in healthy donors. PCR was performed using 60 Vbeta and 13 Jbeta primers. Produced via immunoSEQ multiplex PCR; TCRdb's table is partial and in-frame only. Of about 180,000 clones in the sample, almost 85% were seen once. The sequenced sample was PBMCs. Every receptor here comes from a woman aged 50 to 60 in good health and CMV-seronegative.

V usage is TRBV5-1 and J usage is TRBJ1-2; 7 bases fit TRBD1. Germline lookup yields CDR1 SGHRS and CDR2 YFSETQ. The V gene end was trimmed by 4 bases and the J gene end by 8 bases; junction bases not matched to a gene: 8. This CDR3 has 13 residues. In nucleotides, the CDR3 is TGCGCCAGCAGCATAACCGGGACAGAAGGCTACACCTTC. This codes for CASSITGTEGYTF.

This chain links TRBV28 with TRBJ1-1; no reliable D call. This CDR3 contains 14 residues. Trimming removed 4 bases at V and 1 base at J, with 10 bases between. The germline gives CDR1 MDHEN, CDR2 SYDVKM. The CDR3 sequence: CASSSPGKNTEAFF. The DNA for the CDR3 is TGTGCCAGCAGTTCCCCGGGGAAGAACACTGAAGCTTTCTTT.

CDR3 amino acids: CAISGTGFSYEQYF. The CDR3 DNA reads as TGTGCCATCAGTGGGACAGGCTTCTCCTACGAGCAGTACTTC. This chain links TRBV10-3 with TRBJ2-7; 7 nucleotides line up with TRBD1. CDR1 and CDR2 (germline): ENHRY, SYGVKD. CDR3 length: 14 residues. V lost 4 bases to trimming and J lost 0 bases; unmatched junction nucleotides: 3.

The rearrangement links TRBV7-6 to TRBJ2-3; 9 positions agree with TRBD1. The CDR3 totals 15 residues. Trimming cost V 2 bases and J 1 base; bases outside gene matches: 1. The germline V gene encodes CDR1 SGHVS and CDR2 FNYEAQ. As DNA, the CDR3 is TGTGCCAGCAGCTTAACAGGGGGCGGCACAGATACGCAGTATTTT. It encodes CASSLTGGGTDTQYF. Full variable domain (missing parts from reference TRBV7-6 and TRBJ2-3): GAGVSQSPRYKVTKRGQDVALRCDPISGHVSLYWYRQALGQGPEFLTYFNYEAQQDKSGLPNDRFSAERPEGSISTLTIQRTEQRDSAMYRCASSLTGGGTDTQYFGPGTRLTVL.

V and J are TRBV5-6 and TRBJ2-2; a possible D gene is TRBD2 (5 bases). Trimming left V 2 bases short and J 3 bases short, with 14 bases between. The CDR3 runs 16 residues. Germline V CDR1 and CDR2: SGHDT, YYEEEE. CDR3 region: CASSFWSSRYTGELFF. The CDR3 DNA reads as TGTGCCAGCAGCTTCTGGTCTAGCAGATACACCGGGGAGCTGTTTTTT.

The rearrangement links TRBV13 to TRBJ1-1, with TRBD1 matching 7 bases. The CDR3 is 15 amino acids. V shed 4 bases, J shed 1 base, and the junction held 6 bases outside the gene matches. Looked up from germline, CDR1 is PRHDT and CDR2 is FYEKMQ (reference sequence). The CDR3 DNA is TGTGCCAGCAGCTCCCGACAGGGAGGGAACACTGAAGCTTTCTTT. Translation gives CASSSRQGGNTEAFF.

This rearrangement joins TRBV30 to TRBJ1-5; 9 nucleotides line up with TRBD1. CDR1 is GTSNPN and CDR2 is SVGIG in the germline V gene (reference sequence). The CDR3 covers 16 residues. Trimming took 0 bases from V and 5 from J; bases not matched to a gene: 8. The DNA for the CDR3 is TGTGCCTGGAGTGTACCATGGGGACAGGGCGATCAGCCCCAGCATTTT. Its translation is CAWSVPWGQGDQPQHF.

The chain has TRBV7-2 and TRBJ2-4, with TRBD1 matching over 9 bases. This CDR3 spans 18 amino acids. CDR1 and CDR2 (germline): SGHTA, FQGNSA. After removal of 6 bases from V and 0 bases from J, the junction contained 12 bases not matched to a gene. CDR3 protein: CASSIRDRASLAKNIQYF. Written as DNA, the CDR3 is TGTGCCAGCAGTATCCGGGACAGGGCCTCCTTAGCCAAAAACATTCAGTACTTC.

The V call is TRBV6-5, the J call TRBJ2-1; D gene uncertain. CDR1 is MNHEY, CDR2 SVGAGI, per germline. Trimming cost V 2 bases and J 0 bases, with 8 bases left between them. This CDR3 has 15 residues. The CDR3 DNA reads as TGTGCCAGCAGTTACGCAGGCCGCTCCTACAATGAGCAGTTCTTC. Protein product: CASSYAGRSYNEQFF.

This clone was counted only a few times. This chain joins TRBV14 and TRBJ2-1; tentative D call: TRBD2 (5 bases). CDR3 size: 13 residues. V gave up 1 base and J gave up 9 bases, with 10 bases separating them. CDR1 is SGHDN, CDR2 FVKESK, per germline. In DNA form, the CDR3 reads TGTGCCAGCAGCCAAGCTAGCATCAGTGAGCAGTTCTTC. Translating it yields CASSQASISEQFF. Full variable domain (missing parts from reference TRBV14 and TRBJ2-1): EAGVTQFPSHSVIEKGQTVTLRCDPISGHDNLYWYRRVMGKEIKFLLHFVKESKQDESGMPNNRFLAERTGGTYSTLKVQPAELEDSGVYFCASSQASISEQFFGPGTRLTVL.

This chain joins TRBV5-5 and TRBJ2-7; TRBD2 matches 8 bases. Germline loops: CDR1 SGHKS, CDR2 YYEKEE (reference sequence). This CDR3 has 13 residues. V shed 4 bases, J shed 4 bases, and the junction held 4 bases outside the gene matches. The CDR3 nucleotides read TGTGCCAGCAGCGGGCGGGGGGATTACGAGCAGTACTTC. It translates to CASSGRGDYEQYF. Variable domain in full (rest from reference TRBV5-5 and TRBJ2-7): DAGVTQSPTHLIKTRGQQVTLRCSPISGHKSVSWYQQVLGQGPQFIFQYYEKEERGRGNFPDRFSARQFPNYSSELNVNALLLGDSALYLCASSGRGDYEQYFGPGTRLTVT.

V gene TRBV7-6 combines with J gene TRBJ2-6; 9 nucleotides line up with TRBD1. The trim removed 4 bases at V and 0 bases at J, leaving 4 bases unmatched. This CDR3 comprises 17 residues. CDR1 and CDR2 (germline): SGHVS, FNYEAQ. The chain's CDR3 is CASSSRDRASGANVLTF. The CDR3 DNA reads TGTGCCAGCAGCTCCCGGGACAGGGCCTCTGGGGCCAACGTCCTGACTTTC.

About this clone: At the DNA level, this CDR3 is encoded by other sequences in the same sample as well. The gene calls are TRBV4-3 and TRBJ2-1; 8 bases align to TRBD1. The germline V gene encodes CDR1 LGHNA and CDR2 YSLEER. The CDR3 is 13 residues long. Trimming at V came to 3 bases and at J to 7 bases, leaving 2 bases not matched to a gene. This chain's CDR3 is CASSQRTGNEQFF. The CDR3 DNA sequence: TGCGCCAGCAGCCAGCGGACAGGGAATGAGCAGTTCTTC.

The chain is built from TRBV10-3 and TRBJ2-7, with 9 bases lining up with TRBD2. Germline V gives CDR1 ENHRY, CDR2 SYGVKD. The ends lost 1 base at V and 0 bases at J; junction bases unmatched: 4. The CDR3 has 16 residues. CDR3 DNA: TGTGCCATCAGTGAGTTTTTGCGGGAGGGCTCCTACGAGCAGTACTTC. Amino acid sequence: CAISEFLREGSYEQYF.